This T cell receptor (beta chain) came from a study of CD8 T cells in Susac syndrome. Random hexamers were used to reverse transcribe an amount of about 0.45 to 1 ug RNA. TCRdb re-called the immunoSEQ multiplex PCR reads through MiXCR, storing one row per CDR3 protein. The top ten hold just over 0.095% of the sample, which has 90,000 to 150,000 distinct CDR3 sequences, roughly 94% seen once. V lost 4 bases, J lost 4 bases, and 11 bases stayed unmatched. This CDR3 is built from 17 residues. Germline V gene lookup returns CDR1 MNHEY and CDR2 SMNVEV (reference sequence). The chain carries TRBV27 and TRBJ2-1, with 9 bases identical to TRBD2. The receptor was derived from a human donor in good health. Sequenced input: CD4+ T cells from PBMCs. CDR3 region: CASSSSPFSGGYNEQFF. The DNA for the CDR3 is TGTGCCAGCAGTTCCTCCCCCTTTAGCGGGGGATACAATGAGCAGTTCTTC.